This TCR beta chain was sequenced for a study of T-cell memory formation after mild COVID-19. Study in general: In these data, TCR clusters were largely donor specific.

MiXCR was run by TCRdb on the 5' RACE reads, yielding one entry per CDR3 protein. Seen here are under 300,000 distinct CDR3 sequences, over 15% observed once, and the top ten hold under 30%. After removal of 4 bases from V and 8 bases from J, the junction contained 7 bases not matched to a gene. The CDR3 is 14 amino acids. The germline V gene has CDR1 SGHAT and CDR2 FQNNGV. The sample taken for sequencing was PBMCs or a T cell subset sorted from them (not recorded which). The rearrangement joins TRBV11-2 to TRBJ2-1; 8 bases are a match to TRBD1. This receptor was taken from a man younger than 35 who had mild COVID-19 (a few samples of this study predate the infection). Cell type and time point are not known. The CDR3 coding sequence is TGTGCCAGCAGCTCGCGACAGGGGTCGGATGAGCAGTTCTTC. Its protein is CASSSRQGSDEQFF.